This entry lists 32 T cell receptor beta chains sequenced from one sample in a study of beta chain features in type 1 diabetes. Study conclusions and caveats: Moderate yet significant TCRB CDR3 shortening was seen in Type 1 diabetes patients in all four CD4+ subsets.

Antigen specificity for these receptors is unknown. As every portion of the isolated RNA was reverse transcribed, the sequencing read expressed TCRB transcripts. Measured with immunoSEQ multiplex PCR; TCRdb has only the in-frame clones, and not every one. The sample has around 250,000 clones; around 13% are singletons. Material: naive CD4+ T cells from blood. Receptors originate from a man aged 25 to 40 with type 1 diabetes.

This clone showed up just a few times. The chain employs TRBV10-3 and TRBJ1-3; D might be TRBD1 (5 bases). This CDR3 comprises 16 residues. CDR1 is ENHRY and CDR2 is SYGVKD in the germline V gene. V lost 6 bases and J 0 bases, leaving 15 bases between the germline ends. In nucleotides, the CDR3 is TGTGCCATCAGACAAGGGGTCCCTGGCTCTGGAAACACCATATATTTT. Its protein is CAIRQGVPGSGNTIYF.

Regarding this clone: The junction shows a germline mismatch at one end, possibly a read error. The chain joins TRBV6-5 to TRBJ2-1; possible D gene TRBD1, 5 bases. Germline V gene sequence: CDR1 MNHEY, CDR2 SVGAGI. This CDR3 is built from 14 residues. The CDR3 protein is CAISESGLQWEQFF. CDR3 sequence (DNA): TGTGCCATCAGTGAATCAGGGCTACAATGGGAGCAGTTCTTC.

The V gene is TRBV18, the J gene TRBJ2-7; 10 nucleotides align to TRBD1. Germline V gene data show CDR1 as KGHSH and CDR2 as LQKENI. The trim removed 3 bases at V and 6 bases at J, leaving 5 bases unmatched. The CDR3 totals 14 residues. This chain's CDR3 is CASSPGTGDSEQYF. The CDR3 bases are TGTGCCAGCTCACCCGGGACAGGGGACAGCGAGCAGTACTTC.

The chain combines TRBV27 with TRBJ2-7, with 8 bases matching TRBD1. Germline V gene sequence: CDR1 MNHEY, CDR2 SMNVEV (reference sequence). The CDR3 is 14 residues long. V lost 6 bases and J lost 6; bases outside the gene matches: 10. The CDR3 here is CASSPRGQEAEQYF. For the CDR3, the DNA is TGTGCCAGCAGCCCGAGGGGACAGGAGGCCGAGCAGTACTTC.

The chain recombines TRBV5-1 with TRBJ2-1; 7 bases line up with TRBD2. The CDR3 loop spans 16 amino acids. V shed 1 base, J shed 4 bases, and the junction held 8 bases outside the gene matches. Germline-derived CDR1 and CDR2 are SGHRS and YFSETQ. CDR3 sequence: CASSLHGSGGYNEQFF. The CDR3 nucleotides read TGCGCCAGCAGCTTGCACGGTTCGGGGGGATACAATGAGCAGTTCTTC.

The V call is TRBV13, the J call TRBJ1-1; TRBD1 matches at 10 bases. This CDR3 has 16 amino acids. Germline V lookup: CDR1 PRHDT, CDR2 FYEKMQ (reference sequence). V was pared by 2 bases and J by 4 bases, with 7 bases of the junction left unmatched. Written as DNA, the CDR3 is TGTGCCAGCAGCTTAAGGACAGGGGGGAGAGGCACTGAAGCTTTCTTT. Translated: CASSLRTGGRGTEAFF.

This chain joins TRBV5-1 and TRBJ2-5, with D tentatively TRBD2 (6 bases). The CDR3 runs 12 residues. V dropped 0 bases and J dropped 9 bases, with 9 bases sitting between them. CDR1 and CDR2 from the germline V gene are SGHRS and YFSETQ. The CDR3 coding sequence is TGCGCCAGCAGCTTGGCCGGGGAGGCCCAGTACTTC. Translating it yields CASSLAGEAQYF. Drawing the rest from reference TRBV5-1 and TRBJ2-5, the complete variable domain is KAGVTQTPRYLIKTRGQQVTLSCSPISGHRSVSWYQQTPGQGLQFLFEYFSETQRNKGNFPGRFSGRQFSNSRSEMNVSTLELGDSALYLCASSLAGEAQYFGPGTRLLVL.

This clone was observed a handful of times. Other nucleotide sequences from this sample produce the same CDR3. DNA for the CDR3: TGTGCCAGCAGCTTATCGACAGCCCTGAACACTGAAGCTTTCTTT. This translates into CASSLSTALNTEAFF. The chain is built from TRBV7-9 and TRBJ1-1; perhaps TRBD1 as D (5 bases). CDR3 length: 15 residues. The V end lost 2 bases, the J end lost 0 bases, and 10 bases lay between the germline ends. Germline CDR1 is SEHNR and CDR2 is FQNEAQ (reference sequence).

This clone was detected only a few times. This rearrangement joins TRBV5-1 to TRBJ1-1, with TRBD1 matching over 11 bases. Germline CDR1 is SGHRS and CDR2 is YFSETQ. Unmatched junction bases numbered 5, after V lost 4 bases and J lost 3 bases. This CDR3 has 15 amino acids. Written as DNA, the CDR3 is TGCGCCAGCAGCGGTGGACAGGGGGCGGACACTGAAGCTTTCTTT. Encoded protein: CASSGGQGADTEAFF.

V usage is TRBV5-4 and J usage is TRBJ2-3; 12 nucleotides align to TRBD2. The CDR3 is made up of 16 amino acids. Germline V lookup: CDR1 SGHNT, CDR2 YYREEE (reference sequence). J lost 3 bases, V lost 0 bases, and 2 bases had no gene match. The CDR3 sequence is CASSLGTSGVTDTQYF. The CDR3 DNA reads as TGTGCCAGCAGCTTGGGGACTAGCGGGGTTACAGATACGCAGTATTTT.

The V call is TRBV11-1, the J call TRBJ2-1, with 14 bases lining up with TRBD2. The junction had 11 bases not matched to a gene; V was cut back by 6 bases and J by 7 bases. This CDR3 has 17 amino acids. Germline V gene data show CDR1 as SGHAT and CDR2 as FQDESV (reference sequence). CDR3 DNA sequence: TGTGCCAGCAGGGGACCGGGACTAGCGGGAGAGAGGAATGAGCAGTTCTTC. Translation gives CASRGPGLAGERNEQFF.

The gene calls are TRBV18 and TRBJ1-1, with 9 bases lining up with TRBD1. With 2 bases clipped from V and 4 bases from J, the junction kept 5 bases outside the gene matches. This CDR3 contains 15 residues. CDR1 is KGHSH and CDR2 is LQKENI in the germline V gene. CDR3 protein: CASSPWRTGATEAFF. Written as DNA, the CDR3 is TGTGCCAGCTCACCATGGCGGACAGGGGCCACTGAAGCTTTCTTT.

This clone was observed a few times. The V call is TRBV5-1, the J call TRBJ2-1; 9 bases align to TRBD1. Unmatched junction bases numbered 11, after V lost 4 bases and J lost 6 bases. Germline lookup yields CDR1 SGHRS and CDR2 YFSETQ. The CDR3 contains 16 residues. CDR3: CASSLGAGQGPNEQFF. CDR3 nucleotide sequence: TGCGCCAGCAGCCTCGGGGCGGGACAGGGACCCAATGAGCAGTTCTTC.

V usage is TRBV30 and J usage is TRBJ1-2; perhaps TRBD1 as D (5 bases). Trimming removed 4 bases from V and 8 bases from J, with 17 bases in between. The CDR3 consists of 13 residues. Per the germline V gene, CDR1 is GTSNPN and CDR2 is SVGIG (reference sequence). DNA of the CDR3: TGTGCCTGGATCAGTAAGCCAGGGAACGGCTACACCTTC. This gives the protein CAWISKPGNGYTF.

This clone appeared a single time. The chain links TRBV4-2 to TRBJ2-3; TRBD1 matches at 7 bases. This CDR3 contains 16 residues. The J segment lost 1 base and the V segment lost 3 bases, leaving 7 bases of the junction unmatched. Germline assignment: CDR1 LGHNA and CDR2 YNFKEQ. This chain's CDR3 is CASSHGDRDGTDTQYF. The CDR3 bases are TGTGCCAGCAGCCATGGAGACAGGGACGGCACAGATACGCAGTATTTT.

This clone showed up just a few times. This chain joins TRBV6-5 and TRBJ2-7; D is ambiguous. CDR3 length equals 12 residues. The germline V and J ends were trimmed by 5 bases and 2 bases, with 7 bases remaining between them. Germline CDR1 is MNHEY and CDR2 is SVGAGI. CDR3 DNA: TGTGCCAGCAGTAGGAGTCCCTACGAGCAGTACTTC. Its translation: CASSRSPYEQYF.

The rearrangement joins TRBV20-1 to TRBJ1-1, with TRBD1 as a possible D gene (5 bases). This CDR3 has 11 amino acids. V was pared by 4 bases and J by 12 bases, with 15 bases between. Germline V gives CDR1 DFQATT, CDR2 SNEGSKA (reference sequence). The CDR3 region is CSATRGAATFF. The CDR3 DNA is TGCAGTGCTACACGCGGGGCAGCTACTTTCTTT.

This clone has only a few counts. V usage is TRBV5-6 and J usage is TRBJ2-7, with 10 bases identical to TRBD1. The CDR3 consists of 14 residues. Germline lookup yields CDR1 SGHDT and CDR2 YYEEEE. Trimming took 6 bases from V and 2 from J; bases not matched to a gene: 5. Written as DNA, the CDR3 is TGTGCCAGCATGGGACAGGGGACCACCTACGAGCAGTACTTC. Translated: CASMGQGTTYEQYF.

This clone was observed a few times. This chain links TRBV19 with TRBJ1-1; 10 nucleotides agree with TRBD1. V trimming: 7 bases; J trimming: 4 bases; junction bases outside the gene matches: 9. This CDR3 is 15 amino acids long. Looked up from germline, CDR1 is LNHDA and CDR2 is SQIVND (reference sequence). CDR3 region: CASTVGGQGFTEAFF. The CDR3 DNA is TGTGCCAGTACCGTTGGGGGACAGGGGTTCACTGAAGCTTTCTTT.

The rearrangement links TRBV5-1 to TRBJ2-7; a weak D match, TRBD1 (6 bases). V lost 4 bases to trimming and J lost 3 bases, with 8 bases between them. CDR3 size: 12 residues. Germline CDR1 reads SGHRS; CDR2 reads YFSETQ. In DNA, the CDR3 is TGCGCCAGCAGCCGGGACAACTACGAGCAGTACTTC. This codes for CASSRDNYEQYF. Variable domain in full (rest from reference TRBV5-1 and TRBJ2-7): KAGVTQTPRYLIKTRGQQVTLSCSPISGHRSVSWYQQTPGQGLQFLFEYFSETQRNKGNFPGRFSGRQFSNSRSEMNVSTLELGDSALYLCASSRDNYEQYFGPGTRLTVT.

This clone was detected only a few times. V is TRBV9 and J is TRBJ2-5; no definite D call. CDR1 and CDR2 (germline): SGDLS, YYNGEE. Trimming took 0 bases from V and 2 from J, leaving 5 bases between them. The CDR3 has 13 residues. The CDR3 region has the DNA TGTGCCAGCAGCGTAGAGACACAAGAGACCCAGTACTTC. It encodes CASSVETQETQYF.

The chain carries TRBV30 and TRBJ1-5; 7 nucleotides align to TRBD1. V gave up 6 bases and J gave up 4 bases; unmatched junction bases: 6. CDR3 size: 13 residues. The germline gives CDR1 GTSNPN, CDR2 SVGIG (reference sequence). CDR3 region: CACSGTENQPQHF. The CDR3 DNA is TGTGCCTGCTCCGGGACAGAAAATCAGCCCCAGCATTTT.

The table lists this clone with a count of one. The rearrangement joins TRBV19 to TRBJ2-2; 9 bases agree with TRBD1. J lost 0 bases, V lost 0 bases, and 2 bases had no gene match. Germline CDR1 and CDR2: LNHDA and SQIVND (reference sequence). This CDR3 spans 17 amino acids. CDR3 bases: TGTGCCAGTAGTATAGACGGGACAGGGACGAACACCGGGGAGCTGTTTTTT. Its translation: CASSIDGTGTNTGELFF.

This clone was counted between two and nine times. V usage is TRBV5-6 and J usage is TRBJ2-5; 8 positions match TRBD1. V lost 9 bases to trimming and J lost 1 base; unmatched junction nucleotides: 8. This CDR3 region has 14 residues. In germline, CDR1 is SGHDT, CDR2 YYEEEE. The CDR3 DNA follows: TGTGCCATCGAGAAGGGACAGGCCCAAGAGACCCAGTACTTC. Its protein is CAIEKGQAQETQYF.

V gene TRBV27 combines with J gene TRBJ1-2, with 9 bases aligning to TRBD1. The V and J ends lost 6 bases and 1 base, in that order; junction bases with no gene match: 0. Looked up from germline, CDR1 is MNHEY and CDR2 is SMNVEV (reference sequence). CDR3 length equals 13 residues. The chain's CDR3 is CASRGQGNYGYTF. As DNA, the CDR3 is TGTGCCAGCAGGGGACAGGGTAACTATGGCTACACCTTC.

This clone was counted between two and nine times. This chain connects TRBV5-1 to TRBJ2-1, with TRBD2 matching over 10 bases. This CDR3 contains 15 residues. J lost 7 bases, V lost 2 bases, and 6 bases had no gene match. Germline loops: CDR1 SGHRS, CDR2 YFSETQ. The CDR3 spells CASSFLAGGANEQFF. In DNA form, the CDR3 reads TGCGCCAGCAGCTTCTTAGCGGGAGGCGCAAATGAGCAGTTCTTC.

This clone has only a few counts. The V and J genes are TRBV29-1 and TRBJ2-5, with D tentatively TRBD1 (6 bases). This CDR3 region has 13 residues. V shed 2 bases and J shed 4 bases, with 11 bases lying between them. Germline V gene data show CDR1 as SQVTM and CDR2 as ANQGSEA. CDR3: CSVEWGLGETQYF. DNA for the CDR3: TGCAGCGTTGAATGGGGGCTCGGAGAGACCCAGTACTTC.

This clone was observed a few times. V is TRBV5-4 and J is TRBJ2-3, with 7 nucleotides matching TRBD2. This CDR3 has 15 residues. The germline CDR1 and CDR2 sequences are SGHNT and YYREEE (reference sequence). The trim removed 5 bases at V and 6 bases at J, leaving 12 bases unmatched. CDR3 nucleotides: TGTGCCAGCAGTTCCTCGGGCCCTAGCGGTGATACGCAGTATTTT. Its protein product is CASSSSGPSGDTQYF.

This clone was observed a handful of times. The rearrangement joins TRBV5-1 to TRBJ1-1, with 8 bases identical to TRBD1. The CDR3 has 16 residues. CDR1 is SGHRS, CDR2 YFSETQ, per germline. V gave up 4 bases and J gave up 5 bases; unmatched junction bases: 13. CDR3 in amino acids: CASSERTDRATTEAFF. DNA for the CDR3: TGCGCCAGCAGCGAAAGGACGGACAGGGCGACGACTGAAGCTTTCTTT.

In its sample, this clone was seen a few times. The rearrangement links TRBV29-1 to TRBJ2-2, with TRBD1 matching 10 bases. V dropped 7 bases and J dropped 6; count of bases not matched to a gene: 2. The germline V gene has CDR1 SQVTM and CDR2 ANQGSEA. The CDR3 runs to 12 residues. CDR3 bases: TGCAGCGCTGGACAGGGGGCCGGGGAGCTGTTTTTT. It is translated as CSAGQGAGELFF.

This sequence joins TRBV6-5 and TRBJ2-1; TRBD2 agrees at 8 bases. Germline values: CDR1 MNHEY, CDR2 SVGAGI. J gave up 9 bases and V 2 bases, and 6 bases lay outside the gene matches. There are 14 residues in the CDR3. This CDR3 reads CASSYRLARAEQFF. The CDR3 DNA reads TGTGCCAGCAGTTACCGACTAGCGAGGGCTGAGCAGTTCTTC.

The rearrangement uses TRBV29-1 and TRBJ1-5; TRBD1 matches 11 bases. The CDR3 has 13 residues. Trimming took 6 bases from V and 7 from J; bases not matched to a gene: 5. The germline V gene has CDR1 SQVTM and CDR2 ANQGSEA. The CDR3 coding sequence is TGCAGCGTCGGACAGGGGGCGGGGCAGCCCCAGCATTTT. Residues: CSVGQGAGQPQHF.